This entry features one T cell receptor (beta chain) sequence. This specimen comes from a study of blood T cell repertoires in COVID-19. For the study at large: T cells, B-cell-depleted T cells, or PBMCs supplied cDNA or gDNA.

V shed 0 bases and J shed 6 bases, with 9 bases lying between them. Germline-derived CDR1 and CDR2 are SGHKS and YYEKEE (reference sequence). This CDR3 spans 13 amino acids. In the original workflow: Counts of nucleated cells, estimated from reference gene primer amplification, were obtained. TCRdb's table, derived via immunoSEQ multiplex PCR, lists solely in-frame clones and lacks some. D and trimming were read from the DNA, whereas the V and J calls and clone size are those reported in that table. The data show 78,000 or so clones, 86% seen once. V gene TRBV5-5 combines with J gene TRBJ1-2, with D unresolved. The sequence was collected from a man in his forties or fifties with active or convalescent COVID-19. The source material was peripheral blood. The CDR3 spells CASSLDGVDGYTF. The CDR3 DNA sequence: TGTGCCAGCAGCTTGGACGGAGTTGATGGCTACACCTTC.